Presented here are 32 T cell receptor beta chains from one specimen sequenced in a study of shared clonotypes between healthy human individuals. Produced via immunoSEQ multiplex PCR; TCRdb's table is partial and in-frame only. The sample carries 2 million or so clones, around 95% recorded once. Material: naive CD4+ T cells sorted from blood. Subset here: CD45RA+ positively selected. The receptors derive from a man younger than 30 in good health.

The gene calls are TRBV25-1 and TRBJ1-2; no reliable D call. V lost 3 bases and J lost 8, with 7 bases in between. CDR3 length: 11 residues. Looked up from germline, CDR1 is MGHDK and CDR2 is SYGVNS. As DNA, the CDR3 is TGTGCCAGCAGTGATATGGGGGGCTACACCTTC. This gives the protein CASSDMGGYTF.

Here the CDR3 DNA reads TGTGCCAGCTCACCGATGTCAGGGGCACCACTCAATGAGCAGTTCTTC. Its translation: CASSPMSGAPLNEQFF. This sequence joins TRBV18 and TRBJ2-1; possible D gene TRBD1, 6 bases. Germline assignment: CDR1 KGHSH and CDR2 LQKENI. This CDR3 spans 16 amino acids. V was trimmed by 3 bases and J by 6 bases, leaving 18 bases between them.

The J gene is TRBJ2-1, the V gene TRBV7-2; TRBD1 matches at 9 bases. CDR3 length: 16 residues. Germline assignment: CDR1 SGHTA and CDR2 FQGNSA. V dropped 1 base and J dropped 9; count of bases not matched to a gene: 10. CDR3 protein: CASSLGGTGLFGEQFF. DNA of the CDR3: TGTGCCAGCAGCTTAGGAGGGACAGGGTTATTCGGTGAGCAGTTCTTC.

The chain recombines TRBV19 with TRBJ2-7; tentatively, D is TRBD2 (6 bases). CDR1 is LNHDA and CDR2 is SQIVND in the germline V gene (reference sequence). The CDR3 sequence is 15 residues long. The V end lost 2 bases, the J end lost 4 bases, and 15 bases lay between the germline ends. The CDR3 here is CASSIRDSLLYEQYF. CDR3 in DNA: TGTGCCAGTAGTATAAGGGACTCGCTTCTTTACGAGCAGTACTTC.

This clone was found once. The same CDR3 can be traced to other DNA sequences in this sample. The chain links TRBV9 to TRBJ2-5; 13 bases match TRBD2. After removal of 0 bases from V and 1 base from J, the junction contained 3 bases not matched to a gene. The CDR3 totals 17 residues. The germline V gene encodes CDR1 SGDLS and CDR2 YYNGEE. Written as DNA, the CDR3 is TGTGCCAGCAGCGTAGGGCGACTAGCGGGAGGCCAAGAGACCCAGTACTTC. Amino acid sequence: CASSVGRLAGGQETQYF.

V usage is TRBV6-6 and J usage is TRBJ1-2, with TRBD1 identical over 9 bases. J gave up 3 bases and V 6 bases, and 2 bases lay outside the gene matches. Germline loops: CDR1 MNHNY, CDR2 SVGAGI (reference sequence). The CDR3 consists of 13 residues. The CDR3 DNA reads TGTGCCAGCAGACAGGGGGCAGACTATGGCTACACCTTC. This encodes CASRQGADYGYTF.

This rearrangement joins TRBV7-8 to TRBJ2-7, with D possibly being TRBD1 (6 bases). Looked up from germline, CDR1 is SGHVS and CDR2 is FQNEAQ. This CDR3 has 13 amino acids. V lost 5 bases to trimming and J lost 5 bases, with 13 bases between them. The CDR3 bases are TGTGCCAGCAGCCAGAGGACAGCTCACGAGCAGTACTTC. It encodes CASSQRTAHEQYF.

V usage is TRBV28 and J usage is TRBJ2-7, with TRBD1 matching over 8 bases. This CDR3 comprises 12 residues. The germline CDR1 and CDR2 sequences are MDHEN and SYDVKM. The J segment lost 3 bases and the V segment lost 8 bases, leaving 3 bases of the junction unmatched. The CDR3: CASRGQVYEQYF. The CDR3 bases are TGTGCCAGCCGGGGACAGGTCTACGAGCAGTACTTC.

The rearrangement uses TRBV4-2 and TRBJ2-3; TRBD2 is a possible D gene (5 bases). The germline CDR1 and CDR2 sequences are LGHNA and YNFKEQ. The CDR3 consists of 14 residues. Trimming took 1 base from V and 0 from J, leaving 5 bases between them. The CDR3 region is CASSQGTSTDTQYF. The CDR3 DNA reads as TGTGCCAGCAGCCAAGGGACTAGCACAGATACGCAGTATTTT.

V usage is TRBV7-2 and J usage is TRBJ2-2; D possibly corresponds to TRBD1 (6 bases). The germline V gene has CDR1 SGHTA and CDR2 FQGNSA. This CDR3 is 16 amino acids long. Trimming took off 3 bases at V and 1 base at J, with 12 bases between the two ends. The CDR3 is CASSFYRVGNTGELFF. In DNA, the CDR3 is TGTGCCAGCAGCTTTTACAGGGTTGGGAACACCGGGGAGCTGTTTTTT.

A single count supports this clone. This chain uses TRBV27 with TRBJ2-7, with D maybe TRBD1 (6 bases). CDR1 and CDR2 (germline): MNHEY, SMNVEV (reference sequence). The CDR3 extends over 17 amino acids. Deletions cut 8 bases from V and 3 bases from J, with 26 bases between. CDR3 DNA sequence: TGTGCCAGCCGAATCTATGGAGCACAGGGAAACGGCTACGAGCAGTACTTC. Its translation: CASRIYGAQGNGYEQYF.

This clone has only one observation. The genes are TRBV5-5 and TRBJ2-2, with TRBD2 as a possible D gene (6 bases). This CDR3 spans 17 amino acids. The V and J ends lost 4 bases and 4 bases respectively, with 20 bases between them. Germline V gives CDR1 SGHKS, CDR2 YYEKEE (reference sequence). This chain's CDR3 is CASSPWVGAGGTGELFF. In nucleotides, the CDR3 is TGTGCCAGCAGCCCGTGGGTAGGGGCCGGGGGCACCGGGGAGCTGTTTTTT.

V gene TRBV10-3 combines with J gene TRBJ2-7, with 7 bases that match TRBD2. The length of the CDR3 is 12 residues. Germline V gene lookup returns CDR1 ENHRY and CDR2 SYGVKD. Unmatched junction bases numbered 2, after V lost 4 bases and J lost 5 bases. The CDR3 DNA sequence: TGTGCCATCAGTGGGGGGGGTCACGAGCAGTACTTC. This encodes CAISGGGHEQYF.

The rearrangement uses TRBV6-5 and TRBJ2-3; maybe TRBD1 (5 bases). Trimming took off 2 bases at V and 1 base at J, with 13 bases between the two ends. The CDR3 is made up of 16 amino acids. Germline V lookup: CDR1 MNHEY, CDR2 SVGAGI. Written as DNA, the CDR3 is TGTGCCAGCAGTTACGGCCGACAGCCCCGCACAGATACGCAGTATTTT. Its translation is CASSYGRQPRTDTQYF.

This rearrangement joins TRBV11-2 to TRBJ2-5; 7 bases are a match to TRBD2. J was trimmed by 1 base and V by 5 bases; bases with no gene match: 7. The CDR3 runs 15 residues. Germline V CDR1 and CDR2: SGHAT, FQNNGV. CDR3 in DNA: TGTGCCAGCAGCCCAAGGGAGGGAAGCCAAGAGACCCAGTACTTC. It encodes CASSPREGSQETQYF.

This chain connects TRBV6-1 to TRBJ2-1; D is unresolved. Trimming left V 5 bases short and J 6 bases short, with 11 bases between. This CDR3 is 13 amino acids long. Germline assignment: CDR1 MNHNS and CDR2 SASEGT. The chain's CDR3 is CASSWGLANEQFF. CDR3 nucleotide sequence: TGTGCCAGCAGTTGGGGTTTAGCCAATGAGCAGTTCTTC.

This clone came up a few times. The gene calls are TRBV11-3 and TRBJ2-6; no reliable D call. The CDR3 has 17 residues. Trimming shortened V by 3 bases and J by 1 base, and 13 bases separated the two germline ends. Germline V gene sequence: CDR1 SGHNT, CDR2 YENEEA. The CDR3 is CASSFGWGGSGANVLTF. For the CDR3, the DNA is TGTGCCAGCAGCTTTGGATGGGGTGGATCTGGGGCCAACGTCCTGACTTTC.

This clone was recorded once. The J gene is TRBJ2-1, the V gene TRBV6-1; TRBD2 matches at 12 bases. V was pared by 6 bases and J by 6 bases, with 0 bases of the junction left unmatched. The germline V gene encodes CDR1 MNHNS and CDR2 SASEGT. The CDR3 is made up of 13 amino acids. The CDR3 region is CASRGLAGNEQFF. CDR3 bases: TGTGCCAGCAGGGGACTAGCGGGCAATGAGCAGTTCTTC.

The CDR3 is CASSRQFPRTDTQYF. The CDR3, as DNA: TGCGCCAGCAGCAGACAGTTTCCCCGCACAGATACGCAGTATTTT. The chain recombines TRBV5-1 with TRBJ2-3, with D tentatively TRBD1 (5 bases). Germline loops: CDR1 SGHRS, CDR2 YFSETQ. The CDR3 is made up of 15 amino acids. V gave up 4 bases and J gave up 1 base, with 13 bases separating them.

This clone was seen just once. The chain combines TRBV6-1 with TRBJ1-5; a weak D match, TRBD1 (5 bases). The CDR3 sequence is 18 residues long. Germline V lookup: CDR1 MNHNS, CDR2 SASEGT. V was trimmed by 4 bases and J by 4 bases, leaving 23 bases between them. The CDR3 region has the DNA TGTGCCAGCAGTGCCGGGGACCGCACACGAGGAGGGAATCAGCCCCAGCATTTT. Amino acid sequence: CASSAGDRTRGGNQPQHF.

V and J are TRBV6-6 and TRBJ2-1; 11 bases align to TRBD2. Losses at the gene ends were 0 bases for V and 10 bases for J; bases not matched to a gene: 8. There are 16 residues in the CDR3. In germline, CDR1 is MNHNY, CDR2 SVGAGI (reference sequence). The CDR3 DNA sequence: TGTGCCAGCAGTTACTCGAGACTAGCGGGGTCGGGAGAGCAGTTCTTC. This translates into CASSYSRLAGSGEQFF.

As concerns this clone: The sample contains more than one DNA sequence encoding this CDR3. CDR3 DNA sequence: TGTGCCTGGAGCGGACAGGGAAATCAGCCCCAGCATTTT. Encoded protein: CAWSGQGNQPQHF. The chain links TRBV30 to TRBJ1-5; 8 bases line up with TRBD1. Unmatched junction bases numbered 2, after V lost 3 bases and J lost 4 bases. The CDR3 loop spans 13 amino acids. Per the germline V gene, CDR1 is GTSNPN and CDR2 is SVGIG (reference sequence).

The chain combines TRBV6-5 with TRBJ1-6, with D perhaps TRBD1 (6 bases). Germline V lookup: CDR1 MNHEY, CDR2 SVGAGI. This CDR3 region has 14 residues. Trimming stripped 6 bases from V and 14 bases from J, with 20 bases between. The CDR3 DNA is TGTGCCAGCAGAAAAACAGGGCTTAAGTTCACCCTCCACTTT. Its translation: CASRKTGLKFTLHF.

This clone came up a few times. The rearrangement joins TRBV19 to TRBJ2-1; D gene ambiguous. V lost 3 bases and J 6 bases, leaving 9 bases between the germline ends. CDR1 is LNHDA and CDR2 is SQIVND in the germline V gene (reference sequence). The CDR3 is 13 residues long. CDR3 sequence: CASSMYLGNEQFF. CDR3 DNA sequence: TGTGCCAGTAGTATGTATCTGGGCAATGAGCAGTTCTTC.

This clone was counted between two and nine times. The chain carries TRBV2 and TRBJ2-7, with D perhaps matching TRBD2 (6 bases). In germline, CDR1 is SNHLY, CDR2 FYNNEI. Deletions cut 8 bases from V and 0 bases from J, with 11 bases between. The CDR3 consists of 13 residues. CDR3 residues: CASGGVASYEQYF. In DNA form, the CDR3 reads TGTGCCAGCGGCGGGGTAGCCTCCTACGAGCAGTACTTC. Looking up the rest from reference TRBV2 and TRBJ2-7 gives the full variable domain: EPEVTQTPSHQVTQMGQEVILRCVPISNHLYFYWYRQILGQKVEFLVSFYNNEISEKSEIFDDQFSVERPDGSNFTLKIRSTKLEDSAMYFCASGGVASYEQYFGPGTRLTVT.

The chain joins TRBV28 to TRBJ1-5; D call uncertain. The ends were cut back, 2 bases at V and 0 bases at J, with 8 bases in the middle. The CDR3 loop spans 15 amino acids. Germline CDR1 is MDHEN and CDR2 is SYDVKM. This CDR3 reads CASSLPEYSNQPQHF. As DNA, the CDR3 is TGTGCCAGCAGTTTACCCGAATATAGCAATCAGCCCCAGCATTTT.

The chain couples TRBV19 to TRBJ1-1; D is unresolved. Trimming took off 7 bases at V and 3 bases at J, with 15 bases between the two ends. Germline values: CDR1 LNHDA, CDR2 SQIVND (reference sequence). The CDR3 extends over 14 amino acids. The DNA for the CDR3 is TGTGCCAGTACCCCGTGGAAGGGAGACACTGAAGCTTTCTTT. Protein sequence: CASTPWKGDTEAFF.

This rearrangement joins TRBV2 to TRBJ2-7; D is unclear. V shed 6 bases and J shed 1 base, with 7 bases lying between them. Looked up from germline, CDR1 is SNHLY and CDR2 is FYNNEI. The CDR3 extends over 12 amino acids. The CDR3 DNA follows: TGTGCCAGCAGGACCGAGTCCTACGAGCAGTACTTC. Its translation is CASRTESYEQYF.

DNA for the CDR3: TGTGCCAGCAGTTGGGGTAAACTAGCGGGAGGCAATGAGCAGTTCTTC. Translated, it gives CASSWGKLAGGNEQFF. The chain recombines TRBV27 with TRBJ2-1, with TRBD2 identical over 12 bases. CDR1 and CDR2 from the germline V gene are MNHEY and SMNVEV (reference sequence). Losses at the gene ends were 4 bases for V and 6 bases for J; bases not matched to a gene: 7. CDR3 length: 16 residues.

This clone was seen just once. The chain joins TRBV2 to TRBJ2-3; D is unclear. This CDR3 contains 10 residues. CDR1 and CDR2 (germline): SNHLY, FYNNEI. The V and J ends lost 6 bases and 9 bases respectively, with 7 bases between them. CDR3 amino acids: CASRTKTQYF. For the CDR3, the DNA is TGTGCCAGCAGAACAAAAACGCAGTATTTT.

The CDR3 loop reads CASSLDLTDTQYF. The CDR3 DNA reads TGTGCCAGCAGCCTGGACCTGACAGATACGCAGTATTTT. The V and J genes are TRBV11-3 and TRBJ2-3, with unresolved D. Deletions cut 5 bases from V and 3 bases from J, with 9 bases between. The CDR3 length is 13 residues. Germline loops: CDR1 SGHNT, CDR2 YENEEA.

The rearrangement uses TRBV18 and TRBJ2-1; TRBD2 agrees at 7 bases. J was trimmed by 6 bases and V by 0 bases; bases with no gene match: 5. The germline V gene encodes CDR1 KGHSH and CDR2 LQKENI. This CDR3 comprises 15 residues. CDR3 DNA: TGTGCCAGCTCACCACCTTGGCGGGAGTTCAATGAGCAGTTCTTC. Translation gives CASSPPWREFNEQFF.